The sequence of this T cell receptor beta chain was determined in a study of cytomegalovirus exposure and HLA in healthy donors (dated by TCRdb to 2017 to 2019). With regard to the full study: According to a later analysis, the approximately 120 validation repertoires were produced on the same platform as the approximately 620 repertoires of the first cohort. A separate validation cohort of approximately 130 different subjects was used in addition to the approximately 700-subject first cohort. To predict cytomegalovirus infection status, the study combined high-throughput TCR immunosequencing, statistical association of individual TCRs with disease status, and machine learning. The study aimed to test whether signatures of past pathogen exposure could be identified by cataloging public T cell receptors. Paper-wide results and their limitations: A few of the identified cytomegalovirus-associated TCR beta chains were confirmed in vitro to be specific for cytomegalovirus antigens. Cytomegalovirus status was reported to be diagnosed by the classifier with high specificity and sensitivity in both the original and validation cohorts. It was suggested by the authors that the approach could potentially be generalized to other disease states and immunological phenotypes. A later analysis lacked HLA typing for the validation cohort, so it scored co-occurrence in that cohort across all 110 or so repertoires. A total of about 150 TCR beta chains were listed by the study as associated with cytomegalovirus. While some public TCRs were present in many individuals, most TCR sequences turned up only very rarely across donors. A later analysis found that TCRs clustered in the first cohort also tended to co-occur in the 120 or so validation repertoires, with just under 95% of cluster scores above 0.

This clone was found a few times. Its antigen is unknown. No base-level quality is on record; no much larger clone is a single base apart. CDR1 SGHNT and CDR2 YYREEE are derived from the germline V gene (reference sequence). Germline trimming amounts to 7 bases on V and 3 bases on J, with 7 as the count of junction bases outside the gene matches. From cysteine to phenylalanine, the CDR3 is 13 amino acids long. The kept DNA is CDR3 alone, 39 bases in frame from the first base. The library was built by means of the immunoSEQ multiplex PCR assay. As for how the authors treated the data: A statistical classification framework was built for diagnosing cytomegalovirus status from the catalog of TCR beta chain sequences. TCRdb's version of the immuneACCESS table is confined to in-frame rearrangements and falls short of the full clone set. An unresolved V gene accounts for under half of the shortfall where checked; the remainder is of unknown origin. V and J calls and clone size follow that table, whereas D and trimming were derived from the DNA. The sample contains 110,000 to 150,000 clones, roughly 89% of them found a single time. The ten largest clones represent roughly 9.2% of the sample.

The donors were included in the validation cohort of some 120 subjects, a group kept apart from the roughly 680-subject first cohort. The chain links TRBV5-4 with TRBJ2-7; the central 7 bases match TRBD1. This receptor was taken from a woman aged 18-30 years in good health and CMV-seropositive. The sample was PBMCs. The CDR3 region: CASVDRENYEQYF. DNA sequence: TGTGCCAGCGTTGACAGGGAAAACTACGAGCAGTACTTC.